Included here is one TCR beta chain sequence, with context. The assay was immunoSEQ multiplex PCR, and TCRdb's table has in-frame clones only and misses some. The table has some 2.1 million clones, approximately 92% seen once. The data derive from a study of shared clonotypes between healthy human individuals. Trimming shortened V by 4 bases and J by 6 bases, and 15 bases separated the two germline ends. The CDR3 contains 14 residues. Germline assignment: CDR1 MNHEY and CDR2 SMNVEV (reference sequence). Naive CD8 cells were CD45RO-negative, positively selected for CCR7, excluding terminally differentiated effector memory CD45RA+ cells.

This clonotype originated in a man aged 18 to 35 in good health. Some clones in this sample may be carry-over from other donors' samples. The J gene is TRBJ1-1, the V gene TRBV27; D is ambiguous. The sample comprised naive CD8+ T cells from PBMCs. CDR3 loop: CASSSFDRSAEAFF. In DNA form, the CDR3 reads TGTGCCAGCAGTTCCTTCGACCGGAGCGCTGAAGCTTTCTTT.